The 7 T cell receptor beta chains reported below all come from one sample, sequenced in a study of T cell clonality in common variable immunodeficiency. Study conclusions and caveats: Fewer deletions and N-nucleotide insertions were reportedly seen in common variable immunodeficiency TCR beta sequences.

These receptors are not linked to any known antigen. Only in-frame clones appear in the TCRdb table, and some are missing; sequencing was by immunoSEQ multiplex PCR. The sample holds roughly 40,000 clones, and no clone turns up only once. The sequenced sample was peripheral blood mononuclear cells. The receptors shown here come from a human donor with common variable immunodeficiency.

Ten or more counts support this clone. The sequenced fragment ends 3 residues before the CDR3 boundary, so the rest is inferred from the germline J gene. The V gene is TRBV18, the J gene TRBJ2-7; 7 nucleotides agree with TRBD2. The trim removed 0 bases at V and 0 bases at J, leaving 8 bases unmatched. The CDR3 has 17 amino acids. Germline CDR1 KGHSH, CDR2 LQKENI. CDR3 bases read: TGTGCCAGCTCACCACCGGCGGGAGACCGGAGCTCCTACGAG. This translates into CASSPPAGDRSSYE. The whole CDR3 protein reads CASSPPAGDRSSYEQYF.

This clone was picked up many times. The read stops 3 residues short of the end of the CDR3; the missing end is completed from the germline J gene. The J gene is TRBJ2-4, the V gene TRBV6-1; TRBD1 matches 7 bases. Germline values: CDR1 MNHNS, CDR2 SASEGT. Trimming cost V 2 bases and J 0 bases; bases outside gene matches: 4. The CDR3 runs 16 residues. The sequenced part of the CDR3 DNA is TGTGCCAGCAGTGAACCTGACAGGGCAGCCAAAAACATT. Its protein product is CASSEPDRAAKNI. The whole CDR3 region reads CASSEPDRAAKNIQYF.

About this clone itself: From the germline J gene comes the end of the CDR3, since the read stops 3 residues before it. V gene TRBV18 combines with J gene TRBJ2-5, with 7 bases identical to TRBD1. The V gene end was trimmed by 3 bases and the J gene end by 6 bases; junction bases not matched to a gene: 10. Germline V CDR1 and CDR2: KGHSH, LQKENI. The CDR3 has 15 amino acids. The chain's CDR3 is CASSPRVDREKTQYF. CDR3 DNA, as far as it was read: TGTGCCAGCTCACCTCGGGTTGACAGGGAAAAGACC.

In its sample, this clone was seen many times. The CDR3 end lies 3 residues beyond the end of the read and is filled in from the germline J gene. The J gene is TRBJ1-6, the V gene TRBV19, with D perhaps TRBD1 (6 bases). From germline, CDR1 is LNHDA and CDR2 SQIVND (reference sequence). This CDR3 is built from 14 residues. The V end was cut by 6 bases, the J end by 8 bases, with 14 bases between. CDR3 DNA (partial): TGTGCCAGTAGCTCGACAGGCGATTATTCACCC. It specifies CASSSTGDYSP. The entire CDR3 protein reads CASSSTGDYSPLHF.

A few counts support this clone. Read coverage stops 3 residues before the CDR3 terminus; the germline J gene supplies the remainder. This chain links TRBV7-6 with TRBJ1-4; 7 nucleotides match TRBD1. The CDR3 runs 17 residues. Germline V gene data show CDR1 as SGHVS and CDR2 as FNYEAQ. The trim removed 1 base at V and 8 bases at J, leaving 13 bases unmatched. This CDR3 reads CASSLVGTGEGLEKLFF. CDR3 DNA (partial): TGTGCCAGCAGCTTAGTAGGAACAGGGGAAGGGTTGGAAAAA.

This clone was observed many times. The read ends 3 residues early relative to the CDR3; the germline J gene fills the gap. The chain has TRBV20-1 and TRBJ1-5; 8 bases line up with TRBD1. The V segment lost 0 bases and the J segment 7 bases; nucleotides outside the gene matches: 5. The CDR3 consists of 14 residues. Germline V gene sequence: CDR1 DFQATT, CDR2 SNEGSKA (reference sequence). The CDR3 bases that were read are TGCAGTGCTAGAGAAGGACAGGGCCGACAGCCC. As protein: CSAREGQGRQP. The full CDR3 sequence reads CSAREGQGRQPQHF.

As to this clone: The CDR3 extends 3 residues past the end of the read, so its final part is completed from the germline J gene. This rearrangement joins TRBV19 to TRBJ1-5; D gene uncertain. V was pared by 6 bases and J by 1 base, with 7 bases between. Looked up from germline, CDR1 is LNHDA and CDR2 is SQIVND (reference sequence). The CDR3 loop spans 13 amino acids. The CDR3: CASSGFSNQPQHF. The CDR3 DNA, read in part, is TGTGCCAGTAGCGGGTTCAGCAATCAGCCC.